The sequence of this T cell receptor (beta chain) was determined in a study of breast tumors, draining lymph nodes, adjacent tissues. Points from the study as a whole: Most tumor T cells seemingly derive from lymph node, then expand in tumor. Tumor TCR diversity was below lymph nodes but above nontumor tissue. Tumor T cell lymph node origin was a supported hypothesis, not proven.

About this clonotype itself: Its specificity is unknown.

One entry per CDR3 protein results from TCRdb running MiXCR on the multiplex PCR reads. The sample consists of approximately 23,000 distinct CDR3 sequences, 60% to 70% of them appearing once. The TCR comes from a female donor with breast cancer. Some clones in this sample may be carry-over from other donors' samples. The sample taken for sequencing was tumor-adjacent breast tissue.

The CDR3, as DNA: TGCAGTGTCCTTTCCCAGGGGAGGAATTCACCCCTCCACTTT. Residues: CSVLSQGRNSPLHF. This chain links TRBV20-1 with TRBJ1-6, with TRBD1 as a possible D gene (6 bases). The CDR3 is 14 amino acids. The V gene lost 7 bases and the J gene lost 7 bases, with 17 bases spanning the gap. Per germline, CDR1 DFQATT and CDR2 SNEGSKA (reference sequence).